Listed below are T cell receptor beta chains from one sample, sequenced in a study of OX40 agonist ivuxolimab in advanced cancers. TCRdb keeps only in-frame clones here, not all; method: immunoSEQ multiplex PCR. The table shows around 50,000 clones, with 80% to 90% occurring only once. Sequenced material: CD4+ or CD8+ T cells sorted from blood, taken in a trial of the OX40 agonist ivuxolimab. These receptors were taken from an adult with an advanced solid tumor such as melanoma, head and neck, liver or kidney cancer. CDR3s include the opening cysteine and the closing phenylalanine or tryptophan. D genes are given only for firm matches. Only some rows state a clone size, as once, few, many or a class for expanded clones.

V,D,size,J,CDR3
TRBV9,-,-,TRBJ2-1,CASSAQNEQFF
TRBV5-8,-,-,TRBJ1-1,CASSLQMNTEAFF
TRBV27,-,-,TRBJ1-2,CASSLGPTHYGYTF
TRBV4-1,-,-,TRBJ1-1,CASSQVLEVWTEAFF
TRBV14,-,-,TRBJ1-2,CASSPYSRAGYTF
TRBV11-2,-,-,TRBJ2-5,CASSFPRGARPEETQYF
TRBV30,-,-,TRBJ2-7,CAWSVTPRRNEQYF
TRBV6-4,TRBD1,many,TRBJ2-3,CASSEGQGTDTQYF
TRBV28,-,-,TRBJ2-7,CASSLTVGFRHEQYF
TRBV29-1,-,-,TRBJ1-1,CSVAAGGGTEAFF
TRBV19,TRBD1,once,TRBJ2-5,CASSIGTGNQETQYF
TRBV6-5,TRBD1,-,TRBJ1-1,CASSHRGNTEAFF
TRBV4-1,TRBD2,-,TRBJ2-1,CASSQHGLAGQGISYNEQFF
TRBV28,-,-,TRBJ2-5,CASSPTRAGETQYF
TRBV7-9,-,-,TRBJ2-1,CASSPRSEGHKNEQFF
TRBV30,TRBD2,-,TRBJ2-6,CAWGLAGSGANVLTF
TRBV27,-,-,TRBJ1-2,CASSLGRGDVWGYTF
TRBV9,-,-,TRBJ2-2,CASSPTTATGELFF
TRBV27,TRBD2,-,TRBJ2-1,CASSFGASGYNEQFF
TRBV9,-,once,TRBJ2-3,CASSVRGDTDTQYF
TRBV2,-,once,TRBJ2-7,CASFGTGIYEQYF
TRBV28,-,-,TRBJ2-1,CASTAARGYNEQFF
TRBV5-6,-,-,TRBJ2-1,CASSLQAALGDEQFF
TRBV10-2,-,-,TRBJ2-1,CASSVGGINEQFF
TRBV6-5,-,few,TRBJ1-6,CASSFLTSGSPIHF
TRBV27,TRBD2,-,TRBJ2-1,CASSSGLAGGPYEQFF
TRBV30,-,large,TRBJ1-1,CAWSPANTEAFF
TRBV9,-,-,TRBJ2-1,CASSGFSGHNEQFF
TRBV19,-,-,TRBJ2-3,CASSMASTDTQYF
TRBV30,TRBD1,-,TRBJ1-5,CAWSVGQGGQPQHF
TRBV7-3,-,-,TRBJ2-1,CASSPTGAPTNEQFF
TRBV6-6,TRBD2,-,TRBJ2-5,CASSWGTSRQETQYF
TRBV2,TRBD1,-,TRBJ1-2,CASREGTGSNYGYTF
TRBV5-6,TRBD2,-,TRBJ2-2,CASSLTSGITGELFF
TRBV5-3,-,-,TRBJ1-1,CASSSGLTNTEAFF
TRBV5-3,-,-,TRBJ2-7,CARSGQEGRIHEQYF
TRBV28,-,-,TRBJ2-3,CASSGRGRSTDTQYF
TRBV27,-,-,TRBJ1-2,CASSSYRGSGGYTF
TRBV27,-,-,TRBJ1-5,CASSLTGRGNQPQHF
TRBV2,TRBD2,-,TRBJ2-1,CASSEGLAGVRDEQFF
TRBV11-2,TRBD1,-,TRBJ1-2,CASSFDTRGQGLVDGYTF
TRBV7-7,-,-,TRBJ2-3,CASSLVGRPDTQYF
TRBV6-1,-,-,TRBJ1-1,CASSERRGAGRAFF